What follows are 10 T cell receptor beta chains derived from one specimen sequenced in a study of blood T cell repertoires in COVID-19. Generated by immunoSEQ multiplex PCR, the TCRdb table keeps only in-frame clones and is missing some. Of around 59,000 clones listed, 80% are singletons. The sequencing input was peripheral blood. Source of these receptors: a man between 60 and 75 years old with acute or convalescent COVID-19.

The CDR3: CASSQEGAGTEAFF. The DNA for the CDR3 is TGCGCCAGCAGCCAAGAGGGGGCTGGCACTGAAGCTTTCTTT. The chain joins TRBV4-1 to TRBJ1-1; D perhaps matches TRBD1 (6 bases). Deletions cut 0 bases from V and 4 bases from J, with 9 bases between. Germline CDR1 and CDR2: MGHRA and YSYEKL. This CDR3 comprises 14 residues.

The CDR3 nucleotides read TGTGCCAGCAGCCCTTGGGTCGGGGGGAGAGCTTTCTTT. Residues: CASSPWVGGRAFF. This chain joins TRBV5-4 and TRBJ1-1; possibly TRBD1 for D (5 bases). Germline CDR1 SGHNT, CDR2 YYREEE (reference sequence). V lost 4 bases, J lost 10 bases, and 17 bases lay in between. The CDR3 is made up of 13 amino acids.

There are many counts of this clone. V and J are TRBV6-2 or TRBV6-3 and TRBJ2-7; 12 nucleotides agree with TRBD2. V was clipped by 5 bases and J by 2 bases; unmatched bases: 7. CDR1 is MNHEY, CDR2 SVGEGT, per germline. The CDR3 has 16 amino acids. CDR3 sequence (DNA): TGTGCCAGCAGTCGACAGACTAGCGGGGGCCCCTACGAGCAGTACTTC. The encoded protein is CASSRQTSGGPYEQYF.

This clone was found a few times. CDR3 bases: TGTGCCAGCAGCCCCTCGTTCGGGGCAGATACGCAGTATTTT. Translating gives CASSPSFGADTQYF. This chain links TRBV7-9 with TRBJ2-3, with D possibly being TRBD2 (5 bases). The V end lost 5 bases, the J end lost 4 bases, and 13 bases lay between the germline ends. CDR3 length: 14 residues. Germline CDR1 and CDR2: SEHNR and FQNEAQ (reference sequence).

This clone was detected a few times. V usage is TRBV30 and J usage is TRBJ2-7; D is ambiguous. The germline V gene has CDR1 GTSNPN and CDR2 SVGIG (reference sequence). Trimming took 3 bases from V and 2 from J, leaving 17 bases between them. The CDR3 runs to 15 residues. Here the CDR3 DNA reads TGTGCCTGGAGAGTCCCTGTCGGAGTTACCTACGAGCAGTACTTC. As protein: CAWRVPVGVTYEQYF.

As DNA, the CDR3 is TGTGCCCGCCTCCGAGCAGGGACTCTATACGAGCAGTACTTC. Translation: CARLRAGTLYEQYF. The chain combines TRBV10-3 with TRBJ2-7, with a weak D call TRBD2 (6 bases). The CDR3 is made up of 14 amino acids. From germline, CDR1 is ENHRY and CDR2 SYGVKD. V lost 11 bases and J lost 4, with 21 bases in between.

The V call is TRBV6-6, the J call TRBJ1-5; tentatively, D is TRBD1 (5 bases). This CDR3 is built from 13 residues. Looked up from germline, CDR1 is MNHNY and CDR2 is SVGAGI (reference sequence). Trimming stripped 5 bases from V and 7 bases from J, with 12 bases between. In nucleotides, the CDR3 is TGTGCCAGCAGTAGGGGTTCCGGACAGCCCCAGCATTTT. Its translation is CASSRGSGQPQHF.

The chain couples TRBV6-5 to TRBJ2-7; 10 nucleotides line up with TRBD2. CDR1 and CDR2 from the germline V gene are MNHEY and SVGAGI. CDR3 length equals 14 residues. Trimming removed 7 bases from V and 5 bases from J; junction bases left unmatched: 8. For the CDR3, the DNA is TGTGCCAGCATCTCAGCGGGGGGGCAAAACGAGCAGTACTTC. Translation: CASISAGGQNEQYF.

The CDR3 reads CASSQDMQGWGTGELFF. The DNA for the CDR3 is TGTGCCAGCAGCCAAGATATGCAGGGTTGGGGCACCGGGGAGCTGTTTTTT. The chain recombines TRBV4-2 with TRBJ2-2, with D possibly being TRBD1 (5 bases). The CDR3 has 17 amino acids. CDR1 is LGHNA and CDR2 is YNFKEQ in the germline V gene. The V end was cut by 0 bases, the J end by 4 bases, with 15 bases between.

The V and J genes are TRBV19 and TRBJ1-5; 9 bases agree with TRBD1. The CDR3 covers 15 residues. Germline lookup yields CDR1 LNHDA and CDR2 SQIVND (reference sequence). Trimming at V came to 6 bases and at J to 4 bases, leaving 7 bases not matched to a gene. This CDR3 is CASSPWGQGNQPQHF. CDR3 nucleotide sequence: TGTGCCAGTAGCCCCTGGGGACAGGGTAATCAGCCCCAGCATTTT.